The clone carrying this T cell receptor beta chain showed up many times. V shed 4 bases and J 1 base; nucleotides not matched to a gene: 7. Germline CDR1 reads SGHRS; CDR2 reads YFSETQ. The CDR3 length is 15 residues. The source of the sample is a study of Graves' ophthalmopathy and Graves' hyperthyroidism. RNA transcripts provided the template for amplifying TCR beta CDR3 regions. RT-PCR was first run with HTBI primers, then multiplex PCR in a second round. A single record per CDR3 protein comes from TCRdb applying MiXCR to the multiplex PCR reads. The sample lists over 450,000 distinct CDR3 sequences; 13% to 15% were seen once.

The sample comprised blood. The chain has TRBV5-1 and TRBJ2-7, with TRBD1 identical over 8 bases. The receptor comes from a woman aged 25 to 45 with Graves' ophthalmopathy. The DNA for the CDR3 is TGCGCCAGCAGCGATGGGACAGGCTTTTCCTACGAGCAGTACTTC. It is translated as CASSDGTGFSYEQYF.